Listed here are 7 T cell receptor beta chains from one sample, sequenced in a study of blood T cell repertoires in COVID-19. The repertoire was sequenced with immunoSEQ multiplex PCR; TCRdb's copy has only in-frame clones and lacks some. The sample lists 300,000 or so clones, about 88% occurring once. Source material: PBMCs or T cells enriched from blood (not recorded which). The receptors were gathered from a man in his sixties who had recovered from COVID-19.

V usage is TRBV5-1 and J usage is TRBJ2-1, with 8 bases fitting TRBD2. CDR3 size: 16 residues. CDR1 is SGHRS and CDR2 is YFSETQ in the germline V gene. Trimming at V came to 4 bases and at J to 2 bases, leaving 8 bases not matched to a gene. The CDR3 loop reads CASSPVTSAAYNEQFF. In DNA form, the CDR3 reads TGCGCCAGCAGCCCAGTGACTAGCGCGGCCTACAATGAGCAGTTCTTC.

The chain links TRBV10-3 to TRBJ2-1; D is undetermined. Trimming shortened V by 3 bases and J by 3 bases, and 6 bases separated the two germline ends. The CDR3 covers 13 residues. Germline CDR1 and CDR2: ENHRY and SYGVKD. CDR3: CAISDTGYNEQFF. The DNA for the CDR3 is TGTGCCATCAGTGACACTGGCTACAATGAGCAGTTCTTC.

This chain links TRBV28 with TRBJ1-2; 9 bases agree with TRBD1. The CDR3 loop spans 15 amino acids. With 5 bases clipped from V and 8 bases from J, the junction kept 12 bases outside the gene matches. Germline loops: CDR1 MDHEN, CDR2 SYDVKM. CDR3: CASSRDGTGTRGYTF. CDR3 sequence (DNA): TGTGCCAGCAGTCGCGACGGGACAGGGACCCGGGGCTACACCTTC.

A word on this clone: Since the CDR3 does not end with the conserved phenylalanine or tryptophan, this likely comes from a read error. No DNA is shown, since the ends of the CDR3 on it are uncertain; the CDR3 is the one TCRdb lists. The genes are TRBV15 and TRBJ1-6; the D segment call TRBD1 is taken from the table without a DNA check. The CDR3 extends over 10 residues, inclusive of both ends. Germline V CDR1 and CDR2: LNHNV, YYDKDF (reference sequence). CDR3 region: CATSRDTGTK.

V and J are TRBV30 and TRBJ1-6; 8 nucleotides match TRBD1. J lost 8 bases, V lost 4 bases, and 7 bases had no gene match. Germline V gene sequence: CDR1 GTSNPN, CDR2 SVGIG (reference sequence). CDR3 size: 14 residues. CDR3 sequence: CAWTPGQGYSPLHF. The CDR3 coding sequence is TGTGCCTGGACCCCCGGACAGGGTTATTCACCCCTCCACTTT.

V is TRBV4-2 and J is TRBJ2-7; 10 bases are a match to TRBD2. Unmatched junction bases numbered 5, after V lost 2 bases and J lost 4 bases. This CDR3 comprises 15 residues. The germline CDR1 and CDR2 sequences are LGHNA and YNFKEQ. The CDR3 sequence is CASSQTSGETYEQYF. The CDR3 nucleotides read TGTGCCAGCAGCCAAACTAGCGGGGAGACTTACGAGCAGTACTTC.

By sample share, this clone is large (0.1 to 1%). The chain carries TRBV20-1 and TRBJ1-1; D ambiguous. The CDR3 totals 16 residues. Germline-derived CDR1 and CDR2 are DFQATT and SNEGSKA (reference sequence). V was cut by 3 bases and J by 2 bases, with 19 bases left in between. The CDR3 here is CSASSLVPPSNTEAFF. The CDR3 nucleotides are TGCAGTGCTAGTTCCTTAGTTCCGCCGAGCAACACTGAAGCTTTCTTT.